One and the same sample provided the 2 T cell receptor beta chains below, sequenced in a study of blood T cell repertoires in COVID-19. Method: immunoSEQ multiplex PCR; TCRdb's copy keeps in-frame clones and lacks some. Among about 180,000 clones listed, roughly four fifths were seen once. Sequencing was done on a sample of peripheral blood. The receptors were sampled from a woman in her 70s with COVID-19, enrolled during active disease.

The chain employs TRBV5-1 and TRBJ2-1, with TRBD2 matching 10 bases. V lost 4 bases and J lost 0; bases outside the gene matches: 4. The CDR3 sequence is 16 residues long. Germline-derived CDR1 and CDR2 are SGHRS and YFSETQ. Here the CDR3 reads CASSPSSGGSYNEQFF. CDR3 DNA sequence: TGCGCCAGCAGCCCTTCTAGCGGGGGCTCCTACAATGAGCAGTTCTTC.

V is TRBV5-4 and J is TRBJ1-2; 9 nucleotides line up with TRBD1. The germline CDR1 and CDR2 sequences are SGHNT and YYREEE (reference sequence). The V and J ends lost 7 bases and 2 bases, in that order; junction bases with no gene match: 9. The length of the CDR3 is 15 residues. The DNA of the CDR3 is TGTGCCAGCCAAAGGACAGGGGAAACGAACTATGGCTACACCTTC. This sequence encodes CASQRTGETNYGYTF.